The present entry profiles one T cell receptor (beta chain) with its context. Only a few counts were recorded for this clone. What this receptor recognizes is not known. No quality values exist for individual bases; no much larger clone is one base distant. CDR1 LNHDA and CDR2 SQIVND are derived from the germline V gene (reference sequence). Relative to germline, V is missing 6 bases and J is missing 4 bases, with 7 bases of the junction outside any gene match. The CDR3 holds 14 amino acids from the cysteine to the phenylalanine. The retained sequence is limited to the CDR3, 42 bases, with the frame set at the first base. The trial excluded patients who had a history of autoimmune disease or who were on systemic immunosuppression. Peripheral blood for TCR sequencing was drawn from every dose cohort at baseline, at cycle 4 day 1 and at cycle 7 day 1. Samples were obtained from an open-label, multicenter, first-in-human phase I dose-escalation trial of ivuxolimab. Adults with locally advanced or metastatic melanoma, renal cell carcinoma, hepatocellular carcinoma or head and neck squamous cell carcinoma were enrolled in the trial. Before TCR sequencing, CD4+ T cells and CD8+ T cells from peripheral blood were sorted into separate populations.

This entry comes from a study of OX40 agonist ivuxolimab in advanced cancers. Regarding the complete study: The costimulatory receptor OX40 (CD134) was targeted by ivuxolimab, a fully human IgG2 agonistic monoclonal antibody. In the dose-escalation cohort, 65% to 85% of patients were male, and the mean age was approximately 60 years with a range of roughly 20 to 79. Peripheral TCRbeta sequencing aimed to test whether ivuxolimab altered TCR sequence diversity and caused clonal T-cell expansion. The paper describes the monotherapy dose-escalation part (N of about 47 patients) of the phase I trial of ivuxolimab. Partial responses occurred in three dose-escalation patients, of whom one had hepatocellular carcinoma and two had cutaneous melanoma. Intravenous ivuxolimab was administered to patients every 2 weeks at six dose levels: 0.01, 0.1, 0.3, 1.5, 3 and 10 mg/kg. Patients were allowed to have had prior anti-PD-1, anti-PD-L1 or anti-CTLA-4 therapy, and approximately 41% of the dose-escalation patients had previously received checkpoint inhibitors. Of the roughly 53 patients in dose escalation, 19 had hepatocellular carcinoma, roughly 15 had melanoma, 9 had renal cell carcinoma and 9 had head and neck cancer.

Results the study describes overall, beyond this receptor: After ivuxolimab, more expanded clones were found on average in CD8+ T cells than in CD4+ T cells. Which antigens the clonally expanded peripheral T cells were specific for was not determined. Partial responders in the 0.1-3.0 mg/kg groups had among the lowest normalized peripheral clonal expansion, especially among CD8+ T cells. At doses from 0.1 to 3.0 mg/kg, clonal expansion was seen in both CD4+ and CD8+ blood T cells between baseline and week 6. Low levels of normalized T-cell clonal expansion were also shown by some nonresponding patients.

Genomic DNA was isolated from the sorted cells so that the TCRbeta CDR3 region could be sequenced. TCRbeta CDR3 regions were sequenced using the immunoSEQ Assay. Here the immuneACCESS table is served through TCRdb, limited to in-frame sequences with V and J called. Missing clones are a known gap in these copies; in checked studies unresolved V genes cover under half, and the rest lacks a known reason. Across this sample there are some 97,000 clones, with around 89% seen only once. Of the sample, about 0.17% falls within the top ten clones. This clonotype originated in an adult with an advanced solid tumor such as melanoma, head and neck, liver or kidney cancer. The sequences come from CD4+ or CD8+ T cells sorted from blood, collected in a trial of the OX40 agonist ivuxolimab. The V and J segments used are TRBV19 and TRBJ1-2, with 8 bases matching TRBD1. The nucleotides read TGTGCCAGTAGGACGACAGGGACAGGCTATGGCTACACCTTC. It translates to CASRTTGTGYGYTF.